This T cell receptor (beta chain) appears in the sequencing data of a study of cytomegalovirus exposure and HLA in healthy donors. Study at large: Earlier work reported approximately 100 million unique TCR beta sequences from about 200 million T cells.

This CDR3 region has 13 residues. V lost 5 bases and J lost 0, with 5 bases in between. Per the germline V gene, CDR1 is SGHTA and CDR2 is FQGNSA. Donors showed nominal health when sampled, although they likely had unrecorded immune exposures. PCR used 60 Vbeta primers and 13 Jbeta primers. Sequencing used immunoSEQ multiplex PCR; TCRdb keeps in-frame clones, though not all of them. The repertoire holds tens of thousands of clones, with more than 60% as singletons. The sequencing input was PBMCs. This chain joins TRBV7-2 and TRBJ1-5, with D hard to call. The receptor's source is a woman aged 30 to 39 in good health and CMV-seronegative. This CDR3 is CASSLNSNQPQHF. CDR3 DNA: TGTGCCAGCAGCCTTAATAGCAATCAGCCCCAGCATTTT. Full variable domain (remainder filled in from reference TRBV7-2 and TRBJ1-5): GAGVSQSPSNKVTEKGKDVELRCDPISGHTALYWYRQSLGQGLEFLIYFQGNSAPDKSGLPSDRFSAERTGGSVSTLTIQRTQQEDSAVYLCASSLNSNQPQHFGDGTRLSIL.